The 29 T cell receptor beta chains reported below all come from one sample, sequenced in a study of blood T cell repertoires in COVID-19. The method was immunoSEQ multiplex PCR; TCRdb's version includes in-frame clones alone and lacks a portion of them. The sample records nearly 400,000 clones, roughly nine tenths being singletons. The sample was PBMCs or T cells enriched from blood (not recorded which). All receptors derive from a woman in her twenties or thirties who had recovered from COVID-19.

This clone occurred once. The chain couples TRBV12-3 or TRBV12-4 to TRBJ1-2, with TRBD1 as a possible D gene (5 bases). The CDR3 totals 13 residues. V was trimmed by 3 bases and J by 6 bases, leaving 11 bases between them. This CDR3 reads CASSFGGADGYTF. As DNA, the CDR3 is TGTGCCAGCAGTTTCGGAGGGGCCGATGGCTACACCTTC.

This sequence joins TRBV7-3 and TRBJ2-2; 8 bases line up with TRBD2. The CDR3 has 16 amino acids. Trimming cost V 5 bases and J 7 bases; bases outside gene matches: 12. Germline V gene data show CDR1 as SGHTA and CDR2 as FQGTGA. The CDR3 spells CASSPTPGLGLGELFF. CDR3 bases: TGTGCCAGCAGCCCCACGCCGGGACTAGGTCTCGGGGAGCTGTTTTTT.

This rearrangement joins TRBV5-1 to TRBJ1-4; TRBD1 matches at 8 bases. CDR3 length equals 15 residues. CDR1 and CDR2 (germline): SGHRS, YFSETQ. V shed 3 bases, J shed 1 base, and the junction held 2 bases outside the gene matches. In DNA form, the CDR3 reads TGCGCCAGCAGCTACGACAGGGGAACTAATGAAAAACTGTTTTTT. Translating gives CASSYDRGTNEKLFF.

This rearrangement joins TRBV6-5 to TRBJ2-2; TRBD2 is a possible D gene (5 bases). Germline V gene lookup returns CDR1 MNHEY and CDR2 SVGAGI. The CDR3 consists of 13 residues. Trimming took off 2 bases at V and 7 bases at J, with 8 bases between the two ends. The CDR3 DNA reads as TGTGCCAGCAGTTACGGAGGTCACGGGGAGCTGTTTTTT. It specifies CASSYGGHGELFF.

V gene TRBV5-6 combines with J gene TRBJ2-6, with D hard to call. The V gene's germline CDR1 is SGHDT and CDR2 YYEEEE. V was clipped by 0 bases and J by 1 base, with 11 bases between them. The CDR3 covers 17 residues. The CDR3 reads CASSLAGRPSGANVLTF. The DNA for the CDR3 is TGTGCCAGCAGCTTGGCGGGTAGACCGTCTGGGGCCAACGTCCTGACTTTC.

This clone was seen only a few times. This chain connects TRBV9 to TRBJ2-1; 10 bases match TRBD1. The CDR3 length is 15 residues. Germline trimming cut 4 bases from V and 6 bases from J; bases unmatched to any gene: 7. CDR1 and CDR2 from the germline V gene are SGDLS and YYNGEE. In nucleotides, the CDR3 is TGTGCCAGCAGCCCCCGGGACAGGGGTATCAATGAGCAGTTCTTC. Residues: CASSPRDRGINEQFF.

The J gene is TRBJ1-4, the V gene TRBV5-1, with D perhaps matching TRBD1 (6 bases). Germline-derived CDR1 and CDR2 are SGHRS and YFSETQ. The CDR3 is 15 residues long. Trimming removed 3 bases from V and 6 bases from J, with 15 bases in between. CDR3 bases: TGCGCCAGCAGCTCTAAAACAGGGTTAGATGAAAAACTGTTTTTT. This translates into CASSSKTGLDEKLFF.

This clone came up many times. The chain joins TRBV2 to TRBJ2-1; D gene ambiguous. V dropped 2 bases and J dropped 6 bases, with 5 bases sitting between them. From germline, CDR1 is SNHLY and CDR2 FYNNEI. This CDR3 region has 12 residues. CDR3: CASSENINEQFF. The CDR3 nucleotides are TGTGCCAGCAGTGAAAACATCAATGAGCAGTTCTTC.

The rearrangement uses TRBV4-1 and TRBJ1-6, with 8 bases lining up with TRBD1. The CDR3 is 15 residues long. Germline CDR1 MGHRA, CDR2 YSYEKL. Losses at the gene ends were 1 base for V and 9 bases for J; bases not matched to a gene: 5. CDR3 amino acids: CASSQADREISPLHF. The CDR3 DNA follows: TGCGCCAGCAGCCAAGCGGACAGGGAAATTTCACCCCTCCACTTT.

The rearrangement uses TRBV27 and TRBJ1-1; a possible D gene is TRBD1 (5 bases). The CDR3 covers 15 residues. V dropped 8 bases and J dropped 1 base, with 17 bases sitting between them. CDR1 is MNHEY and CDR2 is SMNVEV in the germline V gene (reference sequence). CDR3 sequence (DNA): TGTGCCAGCCTCCCAGGTGGTGGGGCGAACACTGAAGCTTTCTTT. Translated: CASLPGGGANTEAFF.

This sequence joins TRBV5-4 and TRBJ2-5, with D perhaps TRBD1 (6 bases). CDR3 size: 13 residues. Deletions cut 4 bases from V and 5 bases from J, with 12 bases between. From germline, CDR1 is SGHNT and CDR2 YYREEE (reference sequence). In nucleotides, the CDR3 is TGTGCCAGCAGCCTAAGAAGGGGGGAGACCCAGTACTTC. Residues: CASSLRRGETQYF.

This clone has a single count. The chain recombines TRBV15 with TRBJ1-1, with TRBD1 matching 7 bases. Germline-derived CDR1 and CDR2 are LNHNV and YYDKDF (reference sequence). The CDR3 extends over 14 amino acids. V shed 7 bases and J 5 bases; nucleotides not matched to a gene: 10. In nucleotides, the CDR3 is TGTGCCACCAAAGGAATAGGGGGCAGGACTGAAGCTTTCTTT. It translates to CATKGIGGRTEAFF. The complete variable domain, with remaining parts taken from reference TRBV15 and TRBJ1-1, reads DAMVIQNPRYQVTQFGKPVTLSCSQTLNHNVMYWYQQKSSQAPKLLFHYYDKDFNNEADTPDNFQSRRPNTSFCFLDIRSPGLGDTAMYLCATKGIGGRTEAFFGQGTRLTVV.

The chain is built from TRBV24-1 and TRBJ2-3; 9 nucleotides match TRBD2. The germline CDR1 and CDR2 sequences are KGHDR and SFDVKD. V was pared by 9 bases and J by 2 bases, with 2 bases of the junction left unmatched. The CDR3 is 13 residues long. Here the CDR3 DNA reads TGTGCCACCCGGACTAGCGACACAGATACGCAGTATTTT. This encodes CATRTSDTDTQYF.

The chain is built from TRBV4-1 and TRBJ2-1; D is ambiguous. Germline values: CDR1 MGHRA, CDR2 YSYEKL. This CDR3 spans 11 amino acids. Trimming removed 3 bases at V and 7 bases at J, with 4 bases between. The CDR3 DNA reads TGCGCCAGCAGCCATTTAAATGAGCAGTTCTTC. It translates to CASSHLNEQFF.

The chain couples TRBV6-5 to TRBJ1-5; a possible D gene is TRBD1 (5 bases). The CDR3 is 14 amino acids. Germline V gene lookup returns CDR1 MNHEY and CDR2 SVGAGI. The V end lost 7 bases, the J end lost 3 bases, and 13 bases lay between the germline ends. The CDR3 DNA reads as TGTGCCAGCACAGGGATGGGGCTCAATCAGCCCCAGCATTTT. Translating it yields CASTGMGLNQPQHF.

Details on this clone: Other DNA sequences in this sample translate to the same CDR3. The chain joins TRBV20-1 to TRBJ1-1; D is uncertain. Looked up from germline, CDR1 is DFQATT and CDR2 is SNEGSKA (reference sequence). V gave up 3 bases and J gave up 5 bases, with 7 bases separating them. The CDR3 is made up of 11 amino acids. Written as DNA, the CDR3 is TGCAGTGCTAGGGGCGGGACTGAAGCTTTCTTT. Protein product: CSARGGTEAFF.

The CDR3 loop reads CASSQPGQGREKLFF. CDR3 coding DNA: TGCGCCAGCAGCCAACCGGGACAGGGTCGAGAAAAACTGTTTTTT. The gene calls are TRBV4-1 and TRBJ1-4; TRBD1 matches 9 bases. Losses at the gene ends were 2 bases for V and 8 bases for J; bases not matched to a gene: 6. The V gene's germline CDR1 is MGHRA and CDR2 YSYEKL. The CDR3 covers 15 residues.

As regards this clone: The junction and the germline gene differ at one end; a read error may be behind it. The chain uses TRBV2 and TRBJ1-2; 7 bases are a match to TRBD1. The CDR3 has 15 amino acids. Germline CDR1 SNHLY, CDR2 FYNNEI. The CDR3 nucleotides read TGTGCCAGCAGTGAAAGGGTTAGGGGGCTTCTGGAGGGTATTTTC. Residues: CASSERVRGLLEGIF.

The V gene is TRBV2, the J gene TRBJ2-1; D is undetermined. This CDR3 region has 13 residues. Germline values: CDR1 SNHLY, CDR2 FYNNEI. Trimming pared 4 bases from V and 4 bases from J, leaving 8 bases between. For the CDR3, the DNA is TGTGCCAGCAGTGGGTTTAGATACAATGAGCAGTTCTTC. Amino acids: CASSGFRYNEQFF.

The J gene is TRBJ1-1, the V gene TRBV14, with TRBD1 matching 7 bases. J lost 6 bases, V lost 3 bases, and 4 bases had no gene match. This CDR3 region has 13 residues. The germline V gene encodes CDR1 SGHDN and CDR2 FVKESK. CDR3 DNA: TGTGCCAGCAGCCAGACAGGGCGCCCTGAAGCTTTCTTT. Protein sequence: CASSQTGRPEAFF.

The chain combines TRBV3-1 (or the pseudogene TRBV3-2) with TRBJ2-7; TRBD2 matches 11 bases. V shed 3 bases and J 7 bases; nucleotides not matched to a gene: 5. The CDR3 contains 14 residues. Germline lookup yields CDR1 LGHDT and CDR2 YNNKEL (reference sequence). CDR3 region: CASSHSGRVGEQYF. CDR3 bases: TGTGCCAGCAGCCATAGCGGGAGGGTCGGGGAGCAGTACTTC.

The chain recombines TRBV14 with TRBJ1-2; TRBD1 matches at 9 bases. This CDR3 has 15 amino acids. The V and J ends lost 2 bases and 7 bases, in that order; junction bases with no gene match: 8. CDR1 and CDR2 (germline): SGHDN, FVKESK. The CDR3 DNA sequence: TGTGCCAGCAGCCAACTCCGGACAGGGGCTAGTGGCTACACCTTC. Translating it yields CASSQLRTGASGYTF.

The CDR3 coding sequence is TGTGCCAGCAGCGTAACGACCCGAGCGGACTCTGGAAACACCATATATTTT. Encoded protein: CASSVTTRADSGNTIYF. The V call is TRBV9, the J call TRBJ1-3; D gene uncertain. Germline V CDR1 and CDR2: SGDLS, YYNGEE. Trimming removed 1 base from V and 0 bases from J, with 14 bases in between. This CDR3 comprises 17 residues. Supplemented by reference TRBV9 and TRBJ1-3, the full variable domain reads DSGVTQTPKHLITATGQRVTLRCSPRSGDLSVYWYQQSLDQGLQFLIQYYNGEERAKGNILERFSAQQFPDLHSELNLSSLELGDSALYFCASSVTTRADSGNTIYFGEGSWLTVV.

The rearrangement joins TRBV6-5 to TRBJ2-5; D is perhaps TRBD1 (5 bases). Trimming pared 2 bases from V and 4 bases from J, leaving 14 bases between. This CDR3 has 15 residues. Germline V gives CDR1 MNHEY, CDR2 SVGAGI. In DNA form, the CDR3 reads TGTGCCAGCAGTTACGGTGGCAGGGCAGGAGAGACCCAGTACTTC. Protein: CASSYGGRAGETQYF.

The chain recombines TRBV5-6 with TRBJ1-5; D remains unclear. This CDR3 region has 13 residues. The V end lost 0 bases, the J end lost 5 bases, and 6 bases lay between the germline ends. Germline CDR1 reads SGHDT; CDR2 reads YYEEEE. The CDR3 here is CASSLGPYQPQHF. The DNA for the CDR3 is TGTGCCAGCAGCTTGGGGCCTTATCAGCCCCAGCATTTT.

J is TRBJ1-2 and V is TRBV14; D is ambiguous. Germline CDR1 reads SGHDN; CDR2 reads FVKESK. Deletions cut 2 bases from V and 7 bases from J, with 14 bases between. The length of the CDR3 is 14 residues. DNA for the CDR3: TGTGCCAGCAGCCAAAGTCTCGGGTATGGTGGCTACACCTTC. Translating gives CASSQSLGYGGYTF. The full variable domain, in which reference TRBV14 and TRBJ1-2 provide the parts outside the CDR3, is EAGVTQFPSHSVIEKGQTVTLRCDPISGHDNLYWYRRVMGKEIKFLLHFVKESKQDESGMPNNRFLAERTGGTYSTLKVQPAELEDSGVYFCASSQSLGYGGYTFGSGTRLTVV.

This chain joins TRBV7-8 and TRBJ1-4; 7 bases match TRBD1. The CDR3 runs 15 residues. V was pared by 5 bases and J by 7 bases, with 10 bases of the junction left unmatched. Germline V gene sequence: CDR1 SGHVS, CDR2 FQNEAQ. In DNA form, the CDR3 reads TGTGCCAGCAGCCCCGGCCGACAGGGAGGTGAAAAACTGTTTTTT. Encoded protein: CASSPGRQGGEKLFF. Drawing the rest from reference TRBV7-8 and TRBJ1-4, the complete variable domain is GAGVSQSPRYKVAKRGQDVALRCDPISGHVSLFWYQQALGQGPEFLTYFQNEAQLDKSGLPSDRFFAERPEGSVSTLKIQRTQQEDSAVYLCASSPGRQGGEKLFFGSGTQLSVL.

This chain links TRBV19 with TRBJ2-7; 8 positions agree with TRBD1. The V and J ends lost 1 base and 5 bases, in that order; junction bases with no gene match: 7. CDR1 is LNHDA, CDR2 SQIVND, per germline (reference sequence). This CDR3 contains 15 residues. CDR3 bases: TGTGCCAGTAGTATAGGCGGACAGGGAGTGCACGAGCAGTACTTC. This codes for CASSIGGQGVHEQYF.

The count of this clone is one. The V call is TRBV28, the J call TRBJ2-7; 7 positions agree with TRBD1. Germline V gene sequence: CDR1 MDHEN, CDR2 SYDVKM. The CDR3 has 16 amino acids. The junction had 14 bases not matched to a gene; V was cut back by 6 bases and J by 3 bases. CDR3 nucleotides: TGTGCCAGCAGGGCGGAGACAGGGTTCTTATACTACGAGCAGTACTTC. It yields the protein CASRAETGFLYYEQYF.